The rows below give T cell receptor beta chains drawn from one sample of a study of control samples from healthy donors and cancer patients. Some clones are missing from TCRdb's copy, which holds only in-frame ones; the method was immunoSEQ multiplex PCR. Found here are 90,000 to 100,000 clones, less than 85% of them singletons; the top ten hold roughly 40%. What was sequenced was PBMCs. The source of these receptors is a man aged 65 to 79 with lung cancer. CDR3s include the opening cysteine and the closing phenylalanine or tryptophan. D genes are given only for firm matches. Not every row has a clone size; where given, it reads once, few, many or a size class.

clone_size: NA; d_call: TRBD1; j_call: TRBJ1-2; v_call: TRBV29-1; cdr3_aa: CSADRGSGGYTF; cdr3_nt: TGCAGCGCGGACAGGGGATCTGGTGGCTACACCTTC
clone_size: NA; d_call: NA; j_call: TRBJ1-2; v_call: TRBV9; cdr3_aa: CASSPPSGWYGYTF; cdr3_nt: TGTGCCAGCAGCCCCCCCTCAGGGTGGTATGGCTACACCTTC
clone_size: NA; d_call: NA; j_call: TRBJ1-3; v_call: TRBV18; cdr3_aa: CASGTFGAGSSGNTIYF; cdr3_nt: TGTGCCAGCGGGACCTTTGGGGCCGGAAGCTCTGGAAACACCATATATTTT
clone_size: NA; d_call: NA; j_call: TRBJ2-7; v_call: TRBV7-3; cdr3_aa: CASSAGLLGLHEQYF; cdr3_nt: TGTGCCAGCAGCGCGGGACTCCTCGGCTTGCACGAGCAGTACTTC
clone_size: NA; d_call: TRBD2; j_call: TRBJ2-2; v_call: TRBV7-2; cdr3_aa: CASSSSGGARELFF; cdr3_nt: TGTGCCAGCAGCTCTAGCGGGGGGGCTCGGGAGCTGTTTTTT
clone_size: NA; d_call: TRBD2; j_call: TRBJ2-2; v_call: TRBV19; cdr3_aa: CASTGRLAEVPNTGELFF; cdr3_nt: TGTGCCAGTACGGGCAGACTAGCGGAGGTTCCGAACACCGGGGAGCTGTTTTTT
clone_size: NA; d_call: NA; j_call: TRBJ2-2; v_call: TRBV7-7; cdr3_aa: CASSSGSSRNTGELFF; cdr3_nt: TGTGCCAGCAGCTCGGGATCGTCCAGGAACACCGGGGAGCTGTTTTTT
clone_size: NA; d_call: NA; j_call: TRBJ1-5; v_call: TRBV6-4; cdr3_aa: CASGGHIHQPQHF; cdr3_nt: TGTGCCAGCGGGGGACACATCCATCAGCCCCAGCATTTT
clone_size: NA; d_call: NA; j_call: TRBJ2-3; v_call: TRBV24-1; cdr3_aa: CATSASTDTQYF; cdr3_nt: TGTGCCACCAGTGCTAGCACAGATACGCAGTATTTT
clone_size: NA; d_call: NA; j_call: TRBJ1-5; v_call: TRBV5-6; cdr3_aa: CASSLGAVSNQPQHF; cdr3_nt: TGTGCCAGCAGCTTAGGGGCGGTTAGCAATCAGCCCCAGCATTTT
clone_size: NA; d_call: NA; j_call: TRBJ2-3; v_call: TRBV5-1; cdr3_aa: CASSPGDEYTQYF; cdr3_nt: TGCGCCAGCAGCCCGGGGGACGAATATACGCAGTATTTT
clone_size: NA; d_call: TRBD2; j_call: TRBJ2-3; v_call: TRBV7-2; cdr3_aa: CASSLRSGGYSDTQYF; cdr3_nt: TGTGCCAGCAGCTTGCGTAGCGGGGGGTATTCAGATACGCAGTATTTT
clone_size: few; d_call: NA; j_call: TRBJ1-4; v_call: TRBV2; cdr3_aa: CAIGRPSNEKLFF; cdr3_nt: TGTGCCATCGGACGGCCGTCTAATGAAAAACTGTTTTTT
clone_size: NA; d_call: NA; j_call: TRBJ1-1; v_call: TRBV9; cdr3_aa: CASSVGDPVGTEAFF; cdr3_nt: TGTGCCAGCAGCGTGGGTGACCCGGTCGGGACTGAAGCTTTCTTT
clone_size: NA; d_call: NA; j_call: TRBJ2-3; v_call: TRBV5-1; cdr3_aa: CASSPSRSRSTNTQYF; cdr3_nt: TGCGCCAGCAGCCCTAGCCGGTCCCGTAGCACAAATACGCAGTATTTT
clone_size: NA; d_call: NA; j_call: TRBJ2-1; v_call: TRBV19; cdr3_aa: CASSGVAATSYNEQFF; cdr3_nt: TGTGCCAGTAGTGGGGTAGCGGCGACATCCTACAATGAGCAGTTCTTC
clone_size: NA; d_call: NA; j_call: TRBJ1-2; v_call: TRBV5-4; cdr3_aa: CASSPGGPNYGYTF; cdr3_nt: TGTGCCAGCAGCCCCGGCGGACCTAACTATGGCTACACCTTC
clone_size: NA; d_call: NA; j_call: TRBJ1-2; v_call: TRBV24-1; cdr3_aa: CATSSRERLGGYTF; cdr3_nt: TGTGCCACCAGTTCAAGGGAGAGGCTGGGTGGCTACACCTTC
clone_size: NA; d_call: TRBD1; j_call: TRBJ1-6; v_call: TRBV5-1; cdr3_aa: CASSSGTGYSPLHF; cdr3_nt: TGCGCCAGCAGCTCCGGGACAGGGTATTCACCCCTCCACTTT
clone_size: NA; d_call: NA; j_call: TRBJ2-7; v_call: TRBV30; cdr3_aa: CAWSGDGYEQYF; cdr3_nt: TGTGCCTGGAGTGGGGACGGCTACGAGCAGTACTTC